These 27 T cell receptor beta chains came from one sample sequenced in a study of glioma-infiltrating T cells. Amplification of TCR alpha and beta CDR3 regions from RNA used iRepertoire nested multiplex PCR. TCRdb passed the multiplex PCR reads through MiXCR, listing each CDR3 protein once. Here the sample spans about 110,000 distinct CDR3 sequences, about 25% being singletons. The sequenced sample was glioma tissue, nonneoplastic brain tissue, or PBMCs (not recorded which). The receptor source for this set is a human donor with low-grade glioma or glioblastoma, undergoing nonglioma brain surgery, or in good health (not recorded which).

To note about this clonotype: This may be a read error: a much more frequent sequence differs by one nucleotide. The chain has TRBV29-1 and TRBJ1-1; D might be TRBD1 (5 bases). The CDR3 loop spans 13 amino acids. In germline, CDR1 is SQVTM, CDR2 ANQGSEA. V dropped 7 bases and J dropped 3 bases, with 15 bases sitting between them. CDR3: CSGGEIGYTEAFF. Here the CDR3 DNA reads TGCAGCGGAGGGGAGATTGGGTACACTGAAGCTTTCTTT. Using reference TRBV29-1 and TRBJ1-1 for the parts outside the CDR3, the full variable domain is SAVISQKPSRDICQRGTSLTIQCQVDSQVTMMFWYRQQPGQSLTLIATANQGSEATYESGFVIDKFPISRPNLTFSTLTVSNMSPEDSSIYLCSGGEIGYTEAFFGQGTRLTVV.

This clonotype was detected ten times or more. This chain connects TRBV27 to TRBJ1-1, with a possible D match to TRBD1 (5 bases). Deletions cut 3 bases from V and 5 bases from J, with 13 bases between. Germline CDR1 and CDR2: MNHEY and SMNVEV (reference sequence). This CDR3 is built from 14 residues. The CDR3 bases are TGTGCCAGCAGTTTCTGGAGGGGCGATACTGAAGCTTTCTTT. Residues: CASSFWRGDTEAFF.

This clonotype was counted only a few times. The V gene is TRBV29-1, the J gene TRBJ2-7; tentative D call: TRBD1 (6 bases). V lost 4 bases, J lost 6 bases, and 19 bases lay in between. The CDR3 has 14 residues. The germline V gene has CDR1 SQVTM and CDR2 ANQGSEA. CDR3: CSVAGQSSSGEQYF. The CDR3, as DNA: TGCAGCGTTGCAGGACAGAGCTCCTCGGGCGAGCAGTACTTC.

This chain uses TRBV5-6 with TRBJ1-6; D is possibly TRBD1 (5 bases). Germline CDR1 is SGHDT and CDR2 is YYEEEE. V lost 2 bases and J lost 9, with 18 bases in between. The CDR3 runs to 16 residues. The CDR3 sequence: CASSFQTARTVSPLHF. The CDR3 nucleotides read TGTGCCAGCAGCTTCCAGACAGCCCGAACAGTTTCACCCCTCCACTTT. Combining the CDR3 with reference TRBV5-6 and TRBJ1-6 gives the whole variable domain DAGVTQSPTHLIKTRGQQVTLRCSPKSGHDTVSWYQQALGQGPQFIFQYYEEEERQRGNFPDRFSGHQFPNYSSELNVNALLLGDSALYLCASSFQTARTVSPLHFGNGTRLTVT.

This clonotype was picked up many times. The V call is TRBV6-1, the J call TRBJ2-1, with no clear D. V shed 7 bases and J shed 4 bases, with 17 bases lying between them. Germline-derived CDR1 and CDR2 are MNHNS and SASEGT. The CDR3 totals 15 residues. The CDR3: CASTLFPNGYNEQFF. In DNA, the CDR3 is TGTGCCAGCACCCTCTTTCCGAACGGATACAATGAGCAGTTCTTC.

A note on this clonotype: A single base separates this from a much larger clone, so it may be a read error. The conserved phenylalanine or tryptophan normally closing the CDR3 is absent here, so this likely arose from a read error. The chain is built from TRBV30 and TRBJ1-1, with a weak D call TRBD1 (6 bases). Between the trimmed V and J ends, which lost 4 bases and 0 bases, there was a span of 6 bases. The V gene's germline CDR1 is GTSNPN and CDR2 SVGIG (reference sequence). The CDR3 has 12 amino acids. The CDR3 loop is CAWNRVNTEAFL. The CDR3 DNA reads TGTGCCTGGAACAGGGTGAACACTGAAGCTTTCTTA.

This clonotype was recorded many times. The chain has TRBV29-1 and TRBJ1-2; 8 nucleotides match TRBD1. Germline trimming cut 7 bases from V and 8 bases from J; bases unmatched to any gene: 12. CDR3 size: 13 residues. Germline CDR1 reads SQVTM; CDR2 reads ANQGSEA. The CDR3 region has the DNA TGCAGCGCCGAAGGACAGGGAGCGCCCGGCTACACCTTC. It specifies CSAEGQGAPGYTF. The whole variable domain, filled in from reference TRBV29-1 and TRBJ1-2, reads SAVISQKPSRDICQRGTSLTIQCQVDSQVTMMFWYRQQPGQSLTLIATANQGSEATYESGFVIDKFPISRPNLTFSTLTVSNMSPEDSSIYLCSAEGQGAPGYTFGSGTRLTVV.

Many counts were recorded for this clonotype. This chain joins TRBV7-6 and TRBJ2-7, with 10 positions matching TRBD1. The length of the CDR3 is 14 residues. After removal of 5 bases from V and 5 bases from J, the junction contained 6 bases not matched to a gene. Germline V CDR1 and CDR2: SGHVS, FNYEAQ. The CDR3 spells CASSQPGQGNEQYF. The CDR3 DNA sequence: TGTGCCAGCAGCCAACCGGGACAGGGGAACGAGCAGTACTTC.

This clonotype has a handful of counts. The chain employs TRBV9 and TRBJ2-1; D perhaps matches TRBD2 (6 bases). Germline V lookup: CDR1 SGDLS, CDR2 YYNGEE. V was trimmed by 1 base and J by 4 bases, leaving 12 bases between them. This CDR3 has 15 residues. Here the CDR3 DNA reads TGTGCCAGCAGCGTATCCGGGAGTACGTACAATGAGCAGTTCTTC. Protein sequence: CASSVSGSTYNEQFF.

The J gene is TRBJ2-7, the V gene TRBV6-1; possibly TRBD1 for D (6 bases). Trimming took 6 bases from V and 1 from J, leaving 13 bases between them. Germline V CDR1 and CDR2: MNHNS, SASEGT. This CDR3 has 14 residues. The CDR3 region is CASSIDRPSYEQYF. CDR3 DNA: TGTGCCAGCAGCATCGACAGGCCTTCCTACGAGCAGTACTTC.

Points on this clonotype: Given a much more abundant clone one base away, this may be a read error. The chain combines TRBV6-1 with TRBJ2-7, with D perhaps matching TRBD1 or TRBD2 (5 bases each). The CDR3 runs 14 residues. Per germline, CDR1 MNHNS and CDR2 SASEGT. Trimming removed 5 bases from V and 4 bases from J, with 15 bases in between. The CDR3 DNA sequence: TGTGCCAGCAGTAGCGACAGAGGGCTGTACGAGCAGTACTTC. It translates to CASSSDRGLYEQYF.

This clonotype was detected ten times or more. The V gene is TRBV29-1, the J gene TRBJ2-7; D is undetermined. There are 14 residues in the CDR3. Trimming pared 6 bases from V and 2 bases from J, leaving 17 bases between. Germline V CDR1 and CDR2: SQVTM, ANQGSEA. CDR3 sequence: CSVSRGGVAYEQYF. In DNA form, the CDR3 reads TGCAGCGTCTCACGAGGTGGGGTAGCCTACGAGCAGTACTTC.

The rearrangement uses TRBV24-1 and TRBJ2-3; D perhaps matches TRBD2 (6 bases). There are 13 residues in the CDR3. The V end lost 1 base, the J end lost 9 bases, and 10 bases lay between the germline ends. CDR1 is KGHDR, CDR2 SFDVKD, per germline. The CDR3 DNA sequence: TGTGCCACCAGTGATTTTTTAGCGGACACGCAGTATTTT. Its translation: CATSDFLADTQYF.

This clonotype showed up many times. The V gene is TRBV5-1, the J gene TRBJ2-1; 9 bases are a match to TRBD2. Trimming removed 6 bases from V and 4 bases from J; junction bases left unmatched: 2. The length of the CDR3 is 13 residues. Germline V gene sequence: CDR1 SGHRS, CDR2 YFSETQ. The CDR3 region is CASKSGGYNEQFF. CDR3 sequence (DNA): TGCGCCAGCAAAAGCGGGGGGTACAATGAGCAGTTCTTC.

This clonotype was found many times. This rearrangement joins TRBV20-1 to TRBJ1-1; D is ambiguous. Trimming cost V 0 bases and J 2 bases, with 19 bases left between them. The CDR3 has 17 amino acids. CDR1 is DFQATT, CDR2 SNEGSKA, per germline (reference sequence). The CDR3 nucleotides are TGCAGTGCTAGAGATAGGGCAGGAGGGAGCCTTAACACTGAAGCTTTCTTT. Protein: CSARDRAGGSLNTEAFF.

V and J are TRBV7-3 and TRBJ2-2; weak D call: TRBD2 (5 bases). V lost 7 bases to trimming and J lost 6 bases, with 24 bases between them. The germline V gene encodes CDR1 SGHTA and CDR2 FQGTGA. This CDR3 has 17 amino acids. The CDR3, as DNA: TGTGCCAGCACCCCAAGAGGCACAGCCCGGGGTTCCGGGGAGCTGTTTTTT. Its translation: CASTPRGTARGSGELFF.

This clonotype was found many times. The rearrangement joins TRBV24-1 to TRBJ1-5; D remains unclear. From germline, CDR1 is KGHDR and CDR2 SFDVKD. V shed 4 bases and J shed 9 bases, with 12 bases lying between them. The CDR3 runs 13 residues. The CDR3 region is CATSDPHWGPQHF. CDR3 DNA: TGTGCCACCAGTGACCCCCATTGGGGGCCCCAGCATTTT.

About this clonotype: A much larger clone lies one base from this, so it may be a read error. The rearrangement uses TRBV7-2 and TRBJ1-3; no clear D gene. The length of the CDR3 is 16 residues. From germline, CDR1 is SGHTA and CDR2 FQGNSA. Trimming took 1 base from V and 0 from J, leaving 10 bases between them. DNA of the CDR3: TGTGCCAGCAGCTTAGTCGGACCCAGCTCTGGAAACACCATATATTTT. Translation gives CASSLVGPSSGNTIYF.

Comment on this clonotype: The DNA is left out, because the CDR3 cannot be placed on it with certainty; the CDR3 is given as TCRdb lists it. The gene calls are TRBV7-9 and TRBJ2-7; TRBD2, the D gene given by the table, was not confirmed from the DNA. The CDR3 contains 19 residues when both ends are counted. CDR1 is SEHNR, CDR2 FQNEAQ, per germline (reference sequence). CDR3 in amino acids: CASSFYICSASIHAYEQYF.

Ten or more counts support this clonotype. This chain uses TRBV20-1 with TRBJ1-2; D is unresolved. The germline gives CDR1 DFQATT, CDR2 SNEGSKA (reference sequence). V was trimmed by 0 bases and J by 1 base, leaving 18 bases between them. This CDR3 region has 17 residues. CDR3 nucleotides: TGCAGTGCTAGAGAGAGTGGCCGACCCACCTATAACTATGGCTACACCTTC. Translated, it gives CSARESGRPTYNYGYTF.

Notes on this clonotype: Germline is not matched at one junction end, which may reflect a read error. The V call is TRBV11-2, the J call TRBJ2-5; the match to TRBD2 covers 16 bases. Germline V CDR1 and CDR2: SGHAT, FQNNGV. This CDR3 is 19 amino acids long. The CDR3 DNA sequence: TGTGCCGGCAGCCGGGGACTAGCGGGGGGGCGGATTATGGAGGAGACCCAGTACTTC. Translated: CAGSRGLAGGRIMEETQYF.

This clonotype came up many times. As DNA, the CDR3 is TGTGCCAGCAGTTACGGCCTTAACAATGAGCAGTTCTTC. This encodes CASSYGLNNEQFF. The chain employs TRBV6-6 and TRBJ2-1; D gene ambiguous. Deletions cut 2 bases from V and 5 bases from J, with 7 bases between. The CDR3 spans 13 residues. Germline V gene lookup returns CDR1 MNHNY and CDR2 SVGAGI (reference sequence).

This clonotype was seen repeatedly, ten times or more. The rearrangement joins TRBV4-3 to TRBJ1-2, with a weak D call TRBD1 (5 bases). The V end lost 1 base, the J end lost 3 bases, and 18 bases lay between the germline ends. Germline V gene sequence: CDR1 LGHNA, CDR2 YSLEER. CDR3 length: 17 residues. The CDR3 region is CASSQGTRQPNYYGYTF. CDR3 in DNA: TGCGCCAGCAGCCAAGGAACGAGACAGCCTAATTACTATGGCTACACCTTC.

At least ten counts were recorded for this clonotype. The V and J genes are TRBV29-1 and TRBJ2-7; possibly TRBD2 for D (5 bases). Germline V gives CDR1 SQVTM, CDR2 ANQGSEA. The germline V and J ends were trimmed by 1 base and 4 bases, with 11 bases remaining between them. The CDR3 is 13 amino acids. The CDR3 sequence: CSVEGTLDYEQYF. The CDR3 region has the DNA TGCAGCGTTGAAGGGACTCTTGATTACGAGCAGTACTTC.

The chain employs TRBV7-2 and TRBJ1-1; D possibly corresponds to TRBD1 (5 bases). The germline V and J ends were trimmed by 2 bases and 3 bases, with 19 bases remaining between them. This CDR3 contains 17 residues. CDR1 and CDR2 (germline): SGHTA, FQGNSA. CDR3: CASSLKDIGMPDTEAFF. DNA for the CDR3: TGTGCCAGCAGCTTAAAGGACATTGGGATGCCGGACACTGAAGCTTTCTTT.

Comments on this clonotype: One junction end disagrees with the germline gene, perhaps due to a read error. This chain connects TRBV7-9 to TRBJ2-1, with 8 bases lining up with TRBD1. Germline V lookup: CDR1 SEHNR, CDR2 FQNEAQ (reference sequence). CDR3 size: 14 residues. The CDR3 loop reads CTSGRDRQYNEQFF. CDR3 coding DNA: TGTACCAGCGGCCGGGACAGGCAATACAATGAGCAGTTCTTC. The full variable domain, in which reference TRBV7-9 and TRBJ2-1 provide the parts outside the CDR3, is DTGVSQNPRHKITKRGQNVTFRCDPISEHNRLYWYRQTLGQGPEFLTYFQNEAQLEKSRLLSDRFSAERPKGSFSTLEIQRTEQGDSAMYLCTSGRDRQYNEQFFGPGTRLTVL.

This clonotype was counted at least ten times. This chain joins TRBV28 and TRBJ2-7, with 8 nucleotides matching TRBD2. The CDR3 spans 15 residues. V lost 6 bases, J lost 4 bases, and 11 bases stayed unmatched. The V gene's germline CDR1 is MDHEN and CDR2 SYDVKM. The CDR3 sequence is CASSSRQAGVYEQYF. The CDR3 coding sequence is TGTGCCAGCAGCTCCCGGCAAGCGGGAGTGTACGAGCAGTACTTC.